These 20 T cell receptor beta chains share one sample of origin, sequenced in a study of T cell responses to AZD1222 COVID-19 vaccine. Libraries were prepared by immunoSEQ multiplex PCR; TCRdb keeps only in-frame clonotypes and omits some of them. The sample has roughly 160,000 clones; 92% are singletons. Source: peripheral blood, taken 28 days after the second AZD1222 dose. The receptor source for this set is an adult who received the AZD1222 COVID-19 vaccine.

V is TRBV13 and J is TRBJ2-3, with D maybe TRBD1 (6 bases). The CDR3 consists of 14 residues. Trimming cost V 5 bases and J 5 bases, with 14 bases left between them. CDR1 and CDR2 (germline): PRHDT, FYEKMQ (reference sequence). The CDR3 is CASSPDRSLDTQYF. In nucleotides, the CDR3 is TGTGCCAGCAGCCCCGACAGGAGCCTAGATACGCAGTATTTT.

This chain's CDR3 is CASSSGTSGSTDTQYF. In DNA, the CDR3 is TGCGCCAGCAGCTCGGGGACTAGCGGGAGCACAGATACGCAGTATTTT. The genes are TRBV5-1 and TRBJ2-3, with 12 bases that match TRBD2. V was clipped by 3 bases and J by 0 bases; unmatched bases: 2. This CDR3 has 16 amino acids. CDR1 and CDR2 from the germline V gene are SGHRS and YFSETQ.

The chain joins TRBV7-9 to TRBJ2-1; D gene unclear. The CDR3 loop spans 14 amino acids. CDR1 and CDR2 (germline): SEHNR, FQNEAQ (reference sequence). Between the trimmed V and J ends, which lost 4 bases and 1 base, there was a span of 8 bases. The CDR3 DNA reads as TGTGCCAGCAGCTGGGGTGGGTCCTACAATGAGCAGTTCTTC. It encodes CASSWGGSYNEQFF.

Here the CDR3 reads CASSPSSYSGANVLTF. The CDR3 region has the DNA TGTGCCAGCTCACCGAGTAGCTACTCTGGGGCCAACGTCCTGACTTTC. V usage is TRBV18 and J usage is TRBJ2-6, with unresolved D. CDR3 length equals 16 residues. Per the germline V gene, CDR1 is KGHSH and CDR2 is LQKENI. Trimming stripped 3 bases from V and 0 bases from J, with 9 bases between.

With respect to this clone: Other DNA sequences in the same sample also yield this CDR3. The V call is TRBV3-1 (or the pseudogene TRBV3-2), the J call TRBJ1-1; a weak D match, TRBD1 (5 bases). V was clipped by 3 bases and J by 4 bases, with 9 bases between them. Germline V gene data show CDR1 as LGHDT and CDR2 as YNNKEL (reference sequence). The CDR3 length is 13 residues. In DNA form, the CDR3 reads TGTGCCAGCAGCCAGGGGGTAGGCACTGAAGCTTTCTTT. Translated, it gives CASSQGVGTEAFF.

V and J are TRBV30 and TRBJ1-1, with D possibly matching TRBD1 (5 bases). From germline, CDR1 is GTSNPN and CDR2 SVGIG (reference sequence). CDR3 length: 13 amino acids. Between the trimmed V and J ends, which lost 5 bases and 1 base, there was a span of 11 bases. The CDR3 bases are TGTGCCTGGGCCAAAGACAGGAACACTGAAGCTTTCTTT. Translation: CAWAKDRNTEAFF.

The rearrangement joins TRBV2 to TRBJ2-7; no clear D gene. CDR1 and CDR2 from the germline V gene are SNHLY and FYNNEI. V dropped 8 bases and J dropped 2 bases, with 10 bases sitting between them. This CDR3 region has 12 residues. In DNA, the CDR3 is TGTGCCAGCGGAAAGGCTGCCTACGAGCAGTACTTC. The encoded protein is CASGKAAYEQYF. Filled out from reference TRBV2 and TRBJ2-7, the complete variable domain reads EPEVTQTPSHQVTQMGQEVILRCVPISNHLYFYWYRQILGQKVEFLVSFYNNEISEKSEIFDDQFSVERPDGSNFTLKIRSTKLEDSAMYFCASGKAAYEQYFGPGTRLTVT.

The chain is built from TRBV5-1 and TRBJ1-2, with D perhaps TRBD1 (5 bases). The CDR3 contains 18 residues. Trimming removed 0 bases from V and 3 bases from J, with 21 bases in between. Germline lookup yields CDR1 SGHRS and CDR2 YFSETQ. In DNA form, the CDR3 reads TGCGCCAGCAGCTTGGTGCCACCCTCGGGGCGGTCGGACTATGGCTACACCTTC. Protein: CASSLVPPSGRSDYGYTF.

This sequence joins TRBV29-1 and TRBJ2-7, with 9 bases that match TRBD2. J lost 5 bases, V lost 3 bases, and 5 bases had no gene match. The CDR3 is made up of 13 amino acids. Germline V CDR1 and CDR2: SQVTM, ANQGSEA. As DNA, the CDR3 is TGCAGCGTTGACGGGACTAGCATCGACGAGCAGTACTTC. This gives the protein CSVDGTSIDEQYF.

This clone was observed once. The V gene is TRBV5-3, the J gene TRBJ2-5; 7 nucleotides align to TRBD2. TRBV5-3 is an open reading frame whose function is uncertain. This CDR3 is 14 amino acids long. V was pared by 2 bases and J by 2 bases, with 3 bases of the junction left unmatched. This chain's CDR3 is CARSLRTRQETQYF. CDR3 coding DNA: TGTGCCAGAAGCTTACGGACTAGACAAGAGACCCAGTACTTC.

The chain links TRBV5-1 to TRBJ1-1, with a weak D call TRBD1 (5 bases). Per germline, CDR1 SGHRS and CDR2 YFSETQ. Deletions cut 2 bases from V and 0 bases from J, with 5 bases between. This CDR3 is 13 amino acids long. The CDR3 loop is CASSLGVNTEAFF. CDR3 DNA: TGCGCCAGCAGCTTAGGGGTGAACACTGAAGCTTTCTTT.

This sequence joins TRBV2 and TRBJ2-1; no clear D gene. Germline V lookup: CDR1 SNHLY, CDR2 FYNNEI. The germline V and J ends were trimmed by 6 bases and 6 bases, with 12 bases remaining between them. This CDR3 contains 13 residues. The CDR3 spells CASSWVLSNEQFF. CDR3 DNA sequence: TGTGCCAGCAGCTGGGTCCTCTCCAATGAGCAGTTCTTC.

The chain uses TRBV7-3 and TRBJ1-1; 7 bases align to TRBD1. Losses at the gene ends were 3 bases for V and 2 bases for J; bases not matched to a gene: 3. Germline CDR1 SGHTA, CDR2 FQGTGA. The CDR3 is 14 residues long. For the CDR3, the DNA is TGTGCCAGCAGCTTGGGGACAGAAAACACTGAAGCTTTCTTT. It specifies CASSLGTENTEAFF.

The rearrangement links TRBV27 to TRBJ2-3, with TRBD2 identical over 11 bases. With V trimmed by 6 bases and J by 2 bases, 7 bases remained unmatched. CDR1 MNHEY and CDR2 SMNVEV come from the germline V gene (reference sequence). This CDR3 comprises 16 residues. CDR3 bases: TGTGCCAGCAGGCTTACTAGCGGGGGTTTCACAGATACGCAGTATTTT. It specifies CASRLTSGGFTDTQYF.

The CDR3 DNA is TGTGCCAGCAGGGCCGGGACAGGGGGCCTCCACTTT. Its protein product is CASRAGTGGLHF. The chain joins TRBV3-1 (or the pseudogene TRBV3-2) to TRBJ1-6; 11 positions agree with TRBD1. CDR3 length equals 12 residues. Unmatched junction bases numbered 4, after V lost 6 bases and J lost 15 bases. Germline V gene sequence: CDR1 LGHDT, CDR2 YNNKEL (reference sequence).

This chain connects TRBV30 to TRBJ1-1, with a weak D call TRBD1 (6 bases). This CDR3 has 14 amino acids. Germline CDR1 is GTSNPN and CDR2 is SVGIG (reference sequence). Between the trimmed V and J ends, which lost 1 base and 6 bases, there was a span of 15 bases. CDR3: CAWSEVRGVPEAFF. For the CDR3, the DNA is TGTGCCTGGAGTGAGGTCAGGGGCGTTCCTGAAGCTTTCTTT. Complete variable domain (other parts from reference TRBV30 and TRBJ1-1): SQTIHQWPATLVQPVGSPLSLECTVEGTSNPNLYWYRQAAGRGLQLLFYSVGIGQISSEVPQNLSASRPQDRQFILSSKKLLLSDSGFYLCAWSEVRGVPEAFFGQGTRLTVV.

V and J are TRBV6-6 and TRBJ1-1; TRBD1 aligns across 7 bases. Germline-derived CDR1 and CDR2 are MNHNY and SVGAGI (reference sequence). CDR3 length: 14 amino acids. Trimming at V came to 6 bases and at J to 1 base, leaving 5 bases not matched to a gene. CDR3 amino acids: CASRAGTENTEAFF. DNA of the CDR3: TGTGCCAGCAGGGCCGGGACAGAGAACACTGAAGCTTTCTTT.

V and J are TRBV6-5 and TRBJ2-7; TRBD2 aligns across 7 bases. CDR3 length: 16 amino acids. V shed 0 bases and J 3 bases; nucleotides not matched to a gene: 8. Germline lookup yields CDR1 MNHEY and CDR2 SVGAGI. The CDR3 DNA reads as TGTGCCAGCAGTTACTCGAACCCATCGGGGGGCTACGAGCAGTACTTC. Amino acids: CASSYSNPSGGYEQYF.

This clone was observed many times. One junction end does not reproduce the germline sequence, and a read error may be involved. The chain is built from TRBV7-7 and TRBJ1-5; 11 nucleotides match TRBD1. There are 15 residues in the CDR3. The germline V gene has CDR1 SSHAT and CDR2 FNYEAQ (reference sequence). CDR3 protein: CASSLGTGGWQPQHF. CDR3 in DNA: TGTGCTAGCAGCCTCGGGACAGGGGGATGGCAGCCCCAGCATTTT.

This sequence joins TRBV19 and TRBJ1-2; D uncertain. The V end was cut by 1 base, the J end by 6 bases, with 18 bases between. The CDR3 runs to 16 residues. Germline CDR1 and CDR2: LNHDA and SQIVND (reference sequence). CDR3 sequence (DNA): TGTGCCAGTAGTATAGTTGGAGGGCGTGGAGCAGATGGCTACACCTTC. As protein: CASSIVGGRGADGYTF. The whole variable domain, remainder taken from reference TRBV19 and TRBJ1-2, is DGGITQSPKYLFRKEGQNVTLSCEQNLNHDAMYWYRQDPGQGLRLIYYSQIVNDFQKGDIAEGYSVSREKKESFPLTVTSAQKNPTAFYLCASSIVGGRGADGYTFGSGTRLTVV.